Listed here are 24 T cell receptor beta chains from one sample, sequenced in a study of blood T cells in healthy people across ages. With a J-beta primer mix and a sample-barcoded 5' primer, a second PCR ran roughly 6 to 12 cycles. TCRdb fed the 5' RACE reads into MiXCR, producing one record per CDR3 protein. The table records approximately 780,000 distinct CDR3 sequences, around 24% of them present only once. These same data were also listed under a study on T cells of mothers and their children.

Input material: blood. The receptors here all came from a boy younger than 18 in good health.

This clonotype was counted a few times. This chain uses TRBV4-1 with TRBJ1-5; D unclear. The germline V and J ends were trimmed by 1 base and 1 base, with 11 bases remaining between them. Germline assignment: CDR1 MGHRA and CDR2 YSYEKL. CDR3 length: 16 residues. The chain's CDR3 is CASSQVLGRSNQPQHF. The CDR3 bases are TGCGCCAGCAGCCAAGTTTTGGGTAGAAGCAATCAGCCCCAGCATTTT.

This clonotype was picked up a small number of times. The rearrangement uses TRBV12-3 or TRBV12-4 and TRBJ1-5, with unresolved D. Trimming cost V 2 bases and J 7 bases, with 12 bases left between them. The CDR3 is 14 amino acids. The CDR3 DNA reads TGTGCCAGCAGTTTAAACAGCGCTGGCCAGCCCCAGCATTTT. Translating it yields CASSLNSAGQPQHF.

This clonotype has a handful of counts. This chain uses TRBV3-1 with TRBJ1-2; TRBD1 aligns across 8 bases. CDR1 and CDR2 from the germline V gene are LGHDT and YNNKEL (reference sequence). The CDR3 is made up of 14 amino acids. V dropped 5 bases and J dropped 4; count of bases not matched to a gene: 6. The CDR3 sequence is CASSARQGTYGYTF. The CDR3 coding sequence is TGTGCCAGCAGCGCCCGACAGGGGACCTATGGCTACACCTTC. The variable domain in full, with the rest retrieved from reference TRBV3-1 and TRBJ1-2, is DTAVSQTPKYLVTQMGNDKSIKCEQNLGHDTMYWYKQDSKKFLKIMFSYNNKELIINETVPNRFSPKSPDKAHLNLHINSLELGDSAVYFCASSARQGTYGYTFGSGTRLTVV.

This clonotype was seen a few times. The gene calls are TRBV12-3 or TRBV12-4 and TRBJ1-5, with a possible D match to TRBD1 (6 bases). The CDR3 length is 14 residues. Trimming pared 4 bases from V and 7 bases from J, leaving 14 bases between. CDR3 nucleotides: TGTGCCAGCAGTTCCCCGGACAGCATACAGCCCCAGCATTTT. Amino acid sequence: CASSSPDSIQPQHF.

In its sample, this clonotype was seen a few times. The rearrangement links TRBV7-9 to TRBJ2-1; D is tentatively TRBD1 or TRBD2 (5 bases each). Near its end, the DNA agrees better with TRBJ2-5, so the J call may be wrong. Germline loops: CDR1 SEHNR, CDR2 FQNEAQ (reference sequence). This CDR3 contains 14 residues. The chain's CDR3 is CASSLLSREETQYF. The CDR3 DNA is TGTGCCAGCAGCTTACTTTCCAGGGAGGAGACCCAGTACTTC.

This chain joins TRBV2 and TRBJ2-7; TRBD1 matches at 10 bases. V shed 6 bases, J shed 5 bases, and the junction held 4 bases outside the gene matches. The CDR3 runs to 13 residues. CDR1 is SNHLY and CDR2 is FYNNEI in the germline V gene. The chain's CDR3 is CASRVTGGDEQYF. The CDR3 coding sequence is TGTGCCAGCAGAGTGACAGGGGGCGACGAGCAGTACTTC. The variable domain in full, completed from reference TRBV2 and TRBJ2-7, reads EPEVTQTPSHQVTQMGQEVILRCVPISNHLYFYWYRQILGQKVEFLVSFYNNEISEKSEIFDDQFSVERPDGSNFTLKIRSTKLEDSAMYFCASRVTGGDEQYFGPGTRLTVT.

This chain connects TRBV4-2 to TRBJ1-6; D is undetermined. Trimming took 0 bases from V and 8 from J, leaving 5 bases between them. The CDR3 totals 13 residues. Germline CDR1 is LGHNA and CDR2 is YNFKEQ. CDR3 nucleotide sequence: TGTGCCAGCAGCCAAGATTCTCATTCACCCCTCCACTTT. Translated: CASSQDSHSPLHF.

The sample holds a few counts of this clonotype. The chain uses TRBV29-1 and TRBJ1-4, with D perhaps matching TRBD1 (5 bases). Germline CDR1 is SQVTM and CDR2 is ANQGSEA. The CDR3 spans 14 residues. Trimming left V 5 bases short and J 5 bases short, with 15 bases between. The CDR3 is CSVRDWPGNEKLFF. In nucleotides, the CDR3 is TGCAGCGTTCGGGACTGGCCTGGAAATGAAAAACTGTTTTTT.

Details on this clonotype: Sequence at one end of the junction differs from germline and may be a read error. This chain uses TRBV6-6 with TRBJ2-1; D is perhaps TRBD1 or TRBD2 (6 bases each). Germline V gene data show CDR1 as MNHNY and CDR2 as SVGAGI (reference sequence). CDR3 length: 14 amino acids. CDR3 sequence reads: CAGSYGGPYNEQFF. The CDR3 DNA reads TGTGCCGGCAGTTACGGGGGCCCCTACAATGAGCAGTTCTTC.

This chain joins TRBV20-1 and TRBJ2-1; 9 bases line up with TRBD1. J lost 4 bases, V lost 5 bases, and 6 bases had no gene match. The CDR3 is 14 amino acids. CDR1 and CDR2 (germline): DFQATT, SNEGSKA (reference sequence). In nucleotides, the CDR3 is TGCAGTGCTCCGAGACAGGGGGGGTACAATGAGCAGTTCTTC. Protein product: CSAPRQGGYNEQFF.

The chain carries TRBV4-1 and TRBJ2-1; either TRBD1 or TRBD2 may fit D (5 bases each). Trimming pared 4 bases from V and 9 bases from J, leaving 19 bases between. This CDR3 has 15 amino acids. Germline-derived CDR1 and CDR2 are MGHRA and YSYEKL. The DNA for the CDR3 is TGCGCCAGCAGCCGACCCTTCGGGGCCGCTATTGAGCAGTTCTTC. Amino acid sequence: CASSRPFGAAIEQFF.

The CDR3 region is CAISQGARTDTQYF. DNA for the CDR3: TGTGCCATCAGTCAGGGGGCGCGAACAGATACGCAGTATTTT. J is TRBJ2-3 and V is TRBV10-3; 8 bases are shared with TRBD1. Trimming removed 5 bases from V and 3 bases from J; junction bases left unmatched: 4. Germline V CDR1 and CDR2: ENHRY, SYGVKD. This CDR3 contains 14 residues.

This clonotype was counted between two and nine times. V and J are TRBV12-3 or TRBV12-4 and TRBJ2-3; D assignment may be TRBD1 or TRBD2 (5 bases each). The CDR3 totals 16 residues. V shed 1 base and J shed 2 bases, with 13 bases lying between them. The CDR3 DNA is TGTGCCAGCAGTTTAGTCGCCGGGGCCCTCACAGATACGCAGTATTTT. Translating it yields CASSLVAGALTDTQYF.

This clonotype was detected many times. This rearrangement joins TRBV7-2 to TRBJ2-5; 12 positions match TRBD2. The germline V gene encodes CDR1 SGHTA and CDR2 FQGNSA. V shed 5 bases and J 2 bases; nucleotides not matched to a gene: 3. The CDR3 consists of 15 residues. CDR3 DNA sequence: TGTGCCAGCAGCCGACTAGCGGGGGTTCAAGAGACCCAGTACTTC. This gives the protein CASSRLAGVQETQYF.

This clonotype came up a few times. The chain links TRBV7-9 to TRBJ2-1, with D hard to call. Near its end, the DNA agrees better with TRBJ2-7, so the J call may be wrong. The germline V gene encodes CDR1 SEHNR and CDR2 FQNEAQ (reference sequence). The length of the CDR3 is 15 residues. The CDR3 bases are TGTGCCAGCAGCTTAGCCCACCAACCACCCTACGAGCAGTACTTC. The encoded protein is CASSLAHQPPYEQYF.

V and J are TRBV7-9 and TRBJ1-2; D is possibly TRBD1 (5 bases). The V end lost 7 bases, the J end lost 4 bases, and 16 bases lay between the germline ends. From germline, CDR1 is SEHNR and CDR2 FQNEAQ (reference sequence). CDR3 size: 14 residues. CDR3 nucleotides: TGTGCCAGCATCGCCAGTGGGACCGGCTATGGCTACACCTTC. Translating gives CASIASGTGYGYTF.

This clonotype appeared a few times. The rearrangement links TRBV2 to TRBJ2-1, with D perhaps TRBD1 or TRBD2 (5 bases each). This CDR3 is 15 amino acids long. The germline gives CDR1 SNHLY, CDR2 FYNNEI. With 4 bases removed from V and 4 bases from J, the gap between germline ends came to 14 bases. The CDR3 reads CASSAGTGFYNEQFF. CDR3 DNA: TGTGCCAGCAGTGCCGGGACGGGGTTTTACAATGAGCAGTTCTTC. The full variable domain, its missing parts supplied by reference TRBV2 and TRBJ2-1, is EPEVTQTPSHQVTQMGQEVILRCVPISNHLYFYWYRQILGQKVEFLVSFYNNEISEKSEIFDDQFSVERPDGSNFTLKIRSTKLEDSAMYFCASSAGTGFYNEQFFGPGTRLTVL.

The DNA of the CDR3 is TGTGCCAGCAGCTTCCAGAGCTCTGGGGCCAACGTCCTGACTTTC. Protein sequence: CASSFQSSGANVLTF. V gene TRBV7-6 combines with J gene TRBJ2-6, with D uncertain. Trimming removed 3 bases at V and 0 bases at J, with 6 bases between. The CDR3 runs to 15 residues. The germline gives CDR1 SGHVS, CDR2 FNYEAQ.

Only a few counts were recorded for this clonotype. The chain is built from TRBV6-5 and TRBJ2-3; D is possibly TRBD1 (6 bases). From germline, CDR1 is MNHEY and CDR2 SVGAGI. The CDR3 is made up of 12 amino acids. V gave up 2 bases and J gave up 6 bases, with 6 bases separating them. The CDR3 region has the DNA TGTGCCAGCAGTTACCAGGGGGATACGCAGTATTTT. Its translation is CASSYQGDTQYF.

V and J are TRBV18 and TRBJ2-5, with 8 nucleotides matching TRBD1. This CDR3 contains 13 residues. Germline CDR1 is KGHSH and CDR2 is LQKENI. DNA for the CDR3: TGTGCAGGGGCCGCAGGGGGCCCAGAGACCCAGTACTTC. Translating it yields CAGAAGGPETQYF.

The chain joins TRBV6-5 to TRBJ2-5; D gene ambiguous. The closer fit of TRBJ2-7 to the DNA end suggests the J call may be wrong. The V gene's germline CDR1 is MNHEY and CDR2 SVGAGI. The CDR3 has 17 amino acids. The CDR3 coding sequence is TGTGCCAGCAGTTACTCCCGTAGGGTCCCGGGTGGCTACGAGCAGTACTTC. As protein: CASSYSRRVPGGYEQYF.

The CDR3 DNA reads as TGTGCCAGCAGCTTCGGGACAGGGGGAGGTGGCTACACCTTC. It is translated as CASSFGTGGGGYTF. The chain couples TRBV7-9 to TRBJ1-2; 11 nucleotides line up with TRBD1. Germline V gives CDR1 SEHNR, CDR2 FQNEAQ (reference sequence). The CDR3 is 14 residues long. Unmatched junction bases numbered 4, after V lost 3 bases and J lost 7 bases. Full variable domain (rest looked up from reference TRBV7-9 and TRBJ1-2): DTGVSQNPRHKITKRGQNVTFRCDPISEHNRLYWYRQTLGQGPEFLTYFQNEAQLEKSRLLSDRFSAERPKGSFSTLEIQRTEQGDSAMYLCASSFGTGGGGYTFGSGTRLTVV.

The rearrangement joins TRBV12-3 or TRBV12-4 to TRBJ2-5; 10 nucleotides match TRBD2. CDR3 length: 15 amino acids. With 5 bases clipped from V and 2 bases from J, the junction kept 5 bases outside the gene matches. The CDR3 is CASSPSSGGQETQYF. The DNA of the CDR3 is TGTGCCAGCAGTCCCTCTAGCGGGGGACAAGAGACCCAGTACTTC.

The chain combines TRBV29-1 with TRBJ2-2, with D unresolved. Germline V gives CDR1 SQVTM, CDR2 ANQGSEA. The CDR3 consists of 11 residues. The V and J ends lost 7 bases and 3 bases respectively, with 6 bases between them. DNA for the CDR3: TGCAGCGCCGTCGACACCGGGGAGCTGTTTTTT. Amino acid sequence: CSAVDTGELFF.